The entry that follows covers one T cell receptor (beta chain) sequence. In the authors' workflow: By means of reference gene primer amplification, nucleated cell counts were estimated. Clones were sequenced by immunoSEQ multiplex PCR, and TCRdb holds only the in-frame ones, with some missing. V and J calls and clone size are as listed in that table; D and trimming were resolved from the DNA. This table has under 300,000 clones, roughly four fifths appearing once. Germline V gene data show CDR1 as LNHDA and CDR2 as SQIVND (reference sequence). Unmatched junction bases numbered 7, after V lost 1 base and J lost 8 bases. CDR3 length: 14 amino acids. The data belong to a study of blood T cell repertoires in COVID-19. Overall study: PBMCs, B-cell-depleted T cells, or T cells provided the cDNA or gDNA that made up the material.

The chain is built from TRBV19 and TRBJ1-2; TRBD1 aligns across 7 bases. The sequence was obtained from a man aged 25-45 years who had recovered from COVID-19. Material: peripheral blood. In nucleotides, the CDR3 is TGTGCCAGTAGTATAGGACAGGGATTAAGAGGCTACACCTTC. Protein product: CASSIGQGLRGYTF.